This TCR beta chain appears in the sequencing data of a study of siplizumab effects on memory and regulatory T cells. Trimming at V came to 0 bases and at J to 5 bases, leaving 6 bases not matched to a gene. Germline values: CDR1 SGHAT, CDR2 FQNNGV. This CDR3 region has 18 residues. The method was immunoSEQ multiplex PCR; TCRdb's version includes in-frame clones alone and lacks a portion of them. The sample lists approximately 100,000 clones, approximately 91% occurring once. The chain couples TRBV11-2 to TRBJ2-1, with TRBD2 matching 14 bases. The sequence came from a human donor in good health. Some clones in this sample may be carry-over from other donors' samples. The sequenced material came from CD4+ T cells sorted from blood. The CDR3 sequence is CASSLDYRLAGGNNEQFF. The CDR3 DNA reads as TGTGCCAGCAGCTTAGATTACAGACTAGCGGGAGGGAACAATGAGCAGTTCTTC.